A single sample is the source of the 25 T cell receptor beta chains below, sequenced in a study of Ad26.COV2.S vaccination and SARS-CoV-2 variants. Method: immunoSEQ multiplex PCR; TCRdb's copy keeps in-frame clones and lacks some. The table has about 370,000 clones, roughly nine tenths seen once. Treatment indicated: around 19 received Ad26.COV2.S at low or high dose, single or two shots; 5 received placebo; per-sample allocation not given. At day 63 after the first vaccine or placebo injection, samples were drawn. The sequenced sample was peripheral blood, obtained in a trial of Ad26.COV2.S vaccine versus placebo. Source of these receptors: a person aged 18 to 65 who received the Ad26.COV2.S COVID-19 vaccine or a placebo.

The rearrangement uses TRBV19 and TRBJ1-1; unclear D gene. Germline CDR1 and CDR2: LNHDA and SQIVND (reference sequence). The CDR3 has 13 amino acids. V was clipped by 6 bases and J by 4 bases, with 12 bases between them. The CDR3 loop reads CASRGPGATEAFF. The CDR3 region has the DNA TGTGCCAGTAGAGGACCGGGAGCCACTGAAGCTTTCTTT.

The rearrangement links TRBV6-5 to TRBJ2-4; 9 bases are a match to TRBD1. Unmatched junction bases numbered 5, after V lost 5 bases and J lost 6 bases. Germline CDR1 is MNHEY and CDR2 is SVGAGI. The CDR3 loop spans 14 amino acids. In DNA form, the CDR3 reads TGTGCCAGCAGTCGGGGACAGGGCGGAAACATTCAGTACTTC. As protein: CASSRGQGGNIQYF.

The chain employs TRBV10-2 and TRBJ1-3; D remains unclear. The V gene's germline CDR1 is WSHSY and CDR2 SAAADI. The CDR3 is made up of 13 amino acids. The CDR3 bases are TGCGCTACCTCGCCAGGCTCTGGAAACACCATATATTTT. Its protein is CATSPGSGNTIYF.

The V call is TRBV7-9, the J call TRBJ1-6; no firm D call. Per germline, CDR1 SEHNR and CDR2 FQNEAQ (reference sequence). This CDR3 comprises 12 residues. V was clipped by 1 base and J by 6 bases, with 1 base between them. DNA of the CDR3: TGTGCCAGCAGCTTAGTTAATTCACCCCTCCACTTT. The encoded protein is CASSLVNSPLHF.

Concerning this clone: This same CDR3 is encoded by further DNA sequences in the sample. The chain recombines TRBV7-9 with TRBJ2-3, with TRBD1 identical over 10 bases. This CDR3 is built from 16 residues. Germline loops: CDR1 SEHNR, CDR2 FQNEAQ (reference sequence). With V trimmed by 1 base and J by 2 bases, 3 bases remained unmatched. In DNA form, the CDR3 reads TGTGCCAGCAGCTTAGGAGACAGGGGGCTCACAGATACGCAGTATTTT. Its protein is CASSLGDRGLTDTQYF.

The chain uses TRBV7-2 and TRBJ1-4; maybe TRBD1 (5 bases). Trimming took 5 bases from V and 4 from J, leaving 11 bases between them. CDR3 length: 14 amino acids. The V gene's germline CDR1 is SGHTA and CDR2 FQGNSA. The DNA for the CDR3 is TGTGCCAGCAGCCCGGGACTTATTAATGAAAAACTGTTTTTT. This translates into CASSPGLINEKLFF.

The rearrangement links TRBV18 to TRBJ2-2, with D possibly TRBD1 on 6 matching bases. This CDR3 comprises 15 residues. CDR1 and CDR2 from the germline V gene are KGHSH and LQKENI. Trimming removed 3 bases from V and 5 bases from J, with 13 bases in between. Written as DNA, the CDR3 is TGTGCCAGCTCACCCCTAAACAGGGAAACCGGGGAGCTGTTTTTT. Translating it yields CASSPLNRETGELFF.

The chain carries TRBV27 and TRBJ2-6, with 10 nucleotides matching TRBD1. Germline-derived CDR1 and CDR2 are MNHEY and SMNVEV (reference sequence). The CDR3 covers 18 residues. With V trimmed by 6 bases and J by 4 bases, 12 bases remained unmatched. The CDR3 nucleotides read TGTGCCAGCAGACTTTCGGGACAGGGGTTTTTAGGGGCCAACGTCCTGACTTTC. The encoded protein is CASRLSGQGFLGANVLTF.

This CDR3 is CASSQRDREQYF. The CDR3 DNA follows: TGTGCCAGCAGTCAGCGGGACCGCGAGCAGTACTTC. This chain joins TRBV6-5 and TRBJ2-7, with 7 bases matching TRBD2. Germline V gene sequence: CDR1 MNHEY, CDR2 SVGAGI. The CDR3 has 12 residues. V was clipped by 5 bases and J by 6 bases; unmatched bases: 4.

This sequence joins TRBV6-1 and TRBJ2-1; 8 nucleotides match TRBD2. V trimming: 1 base; J trimming: 6 bases; junction bases outside the gene matches: 8. The CDR3 has 16 amino acids. CDR1 is MNHNS and CDR2 is SASEGT in the germline V gene. The CDR3 loop reads CASSEEASGGINEQFF. For the CDR3, the DNA is TGTGCCAGCAGTGAAGAGGCGAGCGGGGGTATCAATGAGCAGTTCTTC.

This chain uses TRBV12-5 with TRBJ2-4; D is ambiguous. V dropped 5 bases and J dropped 6 bases, with 8 bases sitting between them. CDR1 and CDR2 (germline): LGHNT, FRNRAP. The CDR3 has 12 residues. CDR3 coding DNA: TGTGCTAGTGGTAAGGGAAGAAACATTCAGTACTTC. Encoded protein: CASGKGRNIQYF.

The chain links TRBV7-9 to TRBJ2-5; 7 bases align to TRBD1. CDR1 and CDR2 (germline): SEHNR, FQNEAQ (reference sequence). CDR3 length equals 15 residues. The trim removed 7 bases at V and 3 bases at J, leaving 11 bases unmatched. In DNA, the CDR3 is TGTGCCAGCACCAAAGGGGGCAGGGGCGAAGAGACCCAGTACTTC. The encoded protein is CASTKGGRGEETQYF. Full variable domain (outside the CDR3, taken from reference TRBV7-9 and TRBJ2-5): DTGVSQNPRHKITKRGQNVTFRCDPISEHNRLYWYRQTLGQGPEFLTYFQNEAQLEKSRLLSDRFSAERPKGSFSTLEIQRTEQGDSAMYLCASTKGGRGEETQYFGPGTRLLVL.

The chain has TRBV28 and TRBJ1-2; D may be TRBD1 (6 bases). Germline V gives CDR1 MDHEN, CDR2 SYDVKM. V lost 6 bases and J 1 base, leaving 15 bases between the germline ends. The CDR3 loop spans 15 amino acids. This CDR3 is CASSDLGTLNYGYTF. In DNA, the CDR3 is TGTGCCAGCAGCGACCTTGGGACACTTAACTATGGCTACACCTTC.

The sample holds one count of this clone. This chain uses TRBV5-1 with TRBJ2-5; perhaps TRBD2 as D (6 bases). This CDR3 has 13 amino acids. V lost 2 bases and J lost 2, with 7 bases in between. Germline assignment: CDR1 SGHRS and CDR2 YFSETQ. Here the CDR3 DNA reads TGCGCCAGCAGCTTTCGGGGGCAAGAGACCCAGTACTTC. It is translated as CASSFRGQETQYF.

The chain is built from TRBV3-1 (or the pseudogene TRBV3-2) and TRBJ2-2; 8 nucleotides match TRBD1. In germline, CDR1 is LGHDT, CDR2 YNNKEL (reference sequence). This CDR3 comprises 14 residues. Losses at the gene ends were 7 bases for V and 4 bases for J; bases not matched to a gene: 5. The CDR3 nucleotides are TGTGCCAGCATTCAGGGGGCTGGCACCGGGGAGCTGTTTTTT. Protein: CASIQGAGTGELFF.

The V and J genes are TRBV11-2 and TRBJ1-1, with a tentative D call TRBD1 (6 bases). Germline V CDR1 and CDR2: SGHAT, FQNNGV. CDR3 size: 14 residues. The V gene lost 5 bases and the J gene lost 6 bases, with 16 bases spanning the gap. The CDR3, as DNA: TGTGCCAGCAGCCCGCTATGGGGGCGGCCTGAAGCTTTCTTT. Amino acid sequence: CASSPLWGRPEAFF.

This clone was observed a few times. The chain couples TRBV5-1 to TRBJ2-2, with D possibly TRBD1 on 5 matching bases. Deletions cut 0 bases from V and 3 bases from J, with 6 bases between. Germline V gives CDR1 SGHRS, CDR2 YFSETQ. The CDR3 loop spans 14 amino acids. Written as DNA, the CDR3 is TGCGCCAGCAGCTTGGCACAGGACACCGGGGAGCTGTTTTTT. Amino acid sequence: CASSLAQDTGELFF. Drawing the rest from reference TRBV5-1 and TRBJ2-2, the complete variable domain is KAGVTQTPRYLIKTRGQQVTLSCSPISGHRSVSWYQQTPGQGLQFLFEYFSETQRNKGNFPGRFSGRQFSNSRSEMNVSTLELGDSALYLCASSLAQDTGELFFGEGSRLTVL.

This clone was counted a single time. This CDR3 reads CASRSRGDTEAFF. The CDR3 DNA reads TGTGCCAGCAGGAGCAGGGGAGATACTGAAGCTTTCTTT. The chain has TRBV6-5 and TRBJ1-1; D perhaps matches TRBD1 (6 bases). The V end was cut by 6 bases, the J end by 5 bases, with 13 bases between. This CDR3 has 13 amino acids. Per germline, CDR1 MNHEY and CDR2 SVGAGI.

The chain employs TRBV10-3 and TRBJ1-2, with D hard to call. CDR1 and CDR2 (germline): ENHRY, SYGVKD. The V end was cut by 2 bases, the J end by 5 bases, with 18 bases between. CDR3 length: 16 amino acids. CDR3 sequence reads: CAISEGDTGGEYGYTF. Written as DNA, the CDR3 is TGTGCCATCAGTGAGGGCGATACGGGAGGCGAATATGGCTACACCTTC.

The chain couples TRBV4-1 to TRBJ2-5; 7 bases map to TRBD2. Trimming cost V 3 bases and J 0 bases; bases outside gene matches: 7. Germline V lookup: CDR1 MGHRA, CDR2 YSYEKL. This CDR3 has 16 amino acids. CDR3 region: CASSQGRRGYQETQYF. DNA of the CDR3: TGCGCCAGCAGCCAGGGTCGGCGGGGGTACCAAGAGACCCAGTACTTC.

A few counts support this clone. In DNA, the CDR3 is TGTGCCAGCAGTGACGAACAGACTGAAGCTTTCTTT. Protein: CASSDEQTEAFF. The chain combines TRBV2 with TRBJ1-1; D not resolved. This CDR3 comprises 12 residues. CDR1 and CDR2 from the germline V gene are SNHLY and FYNNEI. Trimming pared 3 bases from V and 5 bases from J, leaving 7 bases between.

This rearrangement joins TRBV7-9 to TRBJ2-5; D possibly corresponds to TRBD2 (6 bases). This CDR3 has 14 residues. Per germline, CDR1 SEHNR and CDR2 FQNEAQ (reference sequence). V was pared by 1 base and J by 2 bases, with 8 bases between. The CDR3 region is CASSLVGLQETQYF. The CDR3 nucleotides are TGTGCCAGCAGCTTAGTGGGACTTCAAGAGACCCAGTACTTC.

Only one count was recorded for this clone. The chain is built from TRBV7-2 and TRBJ1-2; D gene unclear. Germline V CDR1 and CDR2: SGHTA, FQGNSA. The CDR3 totals 14 residues. Trimming pared 0 bases from V and 4 bases from J, leaving 9 bases between. DNA of the CDR3: TGTGCCAGCAGCTTAGCGAGGGCCCCCTATGGCTACACCTTC. The encoded protein is CASSLARAPYGYTF.

The chain links TRBV11-2 to TRBJ1-1; D is undetermined. CDR3 size: 16 residues. Looked up from germline, CDR1 is SGHAT and CDR2 is FQNNGV. V was shortened by 5 bases and J by 0 bases, with 16 bases between the two germline ends. The CDR3 sequence is CASSPRPASMNTEAFF. The CDR3 DNA is TGTGCCAGCAGCCCGAGGCCCGCCTCTATGAACACTGAAGCTTTCTTT.

The rearrangement links TRBV12-3 or TRBV12-4 to TRBJ2-7; 7 nucleotides match TRBD1. This CDR3 comprises 13 residues. V shed 5 bases, J shed 2 bases, and the junction held 3 bases outside the gene matches. The CDR3 DNA is TGTGCCAGCAGTCTGACAGGGACCTACGAGCAGTACTTC. The encoded protein is CASSLTGTYEQYF.